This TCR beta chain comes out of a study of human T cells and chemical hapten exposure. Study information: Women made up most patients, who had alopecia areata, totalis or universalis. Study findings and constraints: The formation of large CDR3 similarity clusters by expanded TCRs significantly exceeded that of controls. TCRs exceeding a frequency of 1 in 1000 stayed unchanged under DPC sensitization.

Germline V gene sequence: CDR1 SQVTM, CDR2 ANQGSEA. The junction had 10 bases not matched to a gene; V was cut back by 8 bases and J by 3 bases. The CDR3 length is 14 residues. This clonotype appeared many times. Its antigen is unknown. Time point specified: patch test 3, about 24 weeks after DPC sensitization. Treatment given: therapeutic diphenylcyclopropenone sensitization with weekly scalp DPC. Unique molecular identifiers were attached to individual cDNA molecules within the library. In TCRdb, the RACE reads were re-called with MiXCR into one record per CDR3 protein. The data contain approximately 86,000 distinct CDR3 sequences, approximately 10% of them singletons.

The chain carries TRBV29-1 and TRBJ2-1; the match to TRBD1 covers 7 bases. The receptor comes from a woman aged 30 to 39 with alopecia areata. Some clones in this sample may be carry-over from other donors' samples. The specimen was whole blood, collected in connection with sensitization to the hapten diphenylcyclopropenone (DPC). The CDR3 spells CSSSRDSLYNEQFF. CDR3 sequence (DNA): TGCAGCTCGTCCCGGGACAGCCTCTACAATGAGCAGTTCTTC.